One and the same sample provided the 8 T cell receptor beta chains below, sequenced in a study of blood T cell repertoires in COVID-19. Libraries were prepared by immunoSEQ multiplex PCR; TCRdb keeps only in-frame clonotypes and omits some of them. The table lists roughly 150,000 clones, over 80% of them singletons. The sequenced material came from peripheral blood. All receptors derive from an elderly woman with acute or convalescent COVID-19.

V usage is TRBV5-1 and J usage is TRBJ1-2; 7 nucleotides agree with TRBD1. Germline CDR1 is SGHRS and CDR2 is YFSETQ. V shed 1 base, J shed 3 bases, and the junction held 9 bases outside the gene matches. The CDR3 is 16 residues long. CDR3 residues: CASSLLYRGEDYGYTF. The CDR3 DNA follows: TGCGCCAGCAGCTTGCTATACAGGGGAGAAGACTATGGCTACACCTTC.

A single count supports this clone. This chain uses TRBV5-8 with TRBJ1-6; the match to TRBD1 covers 7 bases. Germline trimming cut 4 bases from V and 10 bases from J; bases unmatched to any gene: 11. The CDR3 is 15 residues long. Looked up from germline, CDR1 is SGHTS and CDR2 is YDEGEE. CDR3 region: CASSNGQAPGSPLHF. The DNA of the CDR3 is TGTGCCAGCAGCAACGGACAGGCCCCCGGGTCACCCCTCCACTTT.

The chain uses TRBV5-1 and TRBJ1-2, with 7 bases lining up with TRBD1. V dropped 3 bases and J dropped 2; count of bases not matched to a gene: 4. In germline, CDR1 is SGHRS, CDR2 YFSETQ. The CDR3 is 14 residues long. The CDR3 DNA reads TGCGCCAGCAGCTCCGGGACAGCAAACTATGGCTACACCTTC. As protein: CASSSGTANYGYTF.

The chain has TRBV7-2 and TRBJ1-4; D is unclear. The V end was cut by 1 base, the J end by 4 bases, with 4 bases between. CDR3 length: 13 residues. The V gene's germline CDR1 is SGHTA and CDR2 FQGNSA. CDR3 residues: CASSLGRNEKLFF. DNA of the CDR3: TGTGCCAGCAGCTTAGGTCGTAATGAAAAACTGTTTTTT.

This chain links TRBV3-1 (or the pseudogene TRBV3-2) with TRBJ2-1; 12 positions match TRBD2. Germline CDR1 LGHDT, CDR2 YNNKEL (reference sequence). The V gene end was trimmed by 1 base and the J gene end by 7 bases; junction bases not matched to a gene: 2. The CDR3 is 15 amino acids. CDR3 amino acids: CASSQGLAGENEQFF. As DNA, the CDR3 is TGTGCCAGCAGCCAAGGACTAGCGGGGGAAAATGAGCAGTTCTTC.

V and J are TRBV2 and TRBJ2-5, with D tentatively TRBD2 (5 bases). V was clipped by 4 bases and J by 3 bases, with 9 bases between them. Germline lookup yields CDR1 SNHLY and CDR2 FYNNEI. The CDR3 is 13 amino acids. CDR3 nucleotide sequence: TGTGCCAGCAGTGTACTAGTGAAAGAGACCCAGTACTTC. The encoded protein is CASSVLVKETQYF.

The chain employs TRBV10-1 and TRBJ2-1; 8 positions agree with TRBD2. The CDR3 has 16 residues. Unmatched junction bases numbered 8, after V lost 4 bases and J lost 3 bases. CDR1 WNHNN and CDR2 SYGVQD come from the germline V gene (reference sequence). The CDR3 DNA reads as TGCGCCAGCAGTGGTTGGCGGGGGGCCCTCTACAATGAGCAGTTCTTC. This codes for CASSGWRGALYNEQFF.

In its sample, this clone was seen once. The V gene is TRBV5-1, the J gene TRBJ1-6; no firm D call. The CDR3 totals 14 residues. Trimming took 4 bases from V and 8 from J, leaving 13 bases between them. Germline loops: CDR1 SGHRS, CDR2 YFSETQ. Here the CDR3 reads CASSGGRSDSPLHF. Written as DNA, the CDR3 is TGCGCCAGCAGCGGAGGACGGAGCGATTCACCCCTCCACTTT.